These T cell receptor beta chains were read from a single sample in a study of brain T cells in children with intractable seizures. Repertoires were generated with immunoSEQ multiplex PCR, while TCRdb's copy carries only in-frame clones and drops some. The sample holds 100,000 to 120,000 clones, approximately 94% seen once. The material was peripheral blood, obtained at surgery. These TCRs come from a boy under two years old with hemimegalencephaly and intractable seizures. Each CDR3 is given with its conserved first and last residue. The order of the fields is CDR3 length, V gene, clone size, D gene, J gene, CDR3 DNA, CDR3 protein. The D gene is left open where the match is weak. Size is omitted from some rows. Given values are once, few, many or a class for expanded clones.

CDR3 length: 15
V gene: TRBV10-2
clone size: -
D gene: TRBD1
J gene: TRBJ2-7
CDR3 DNA: TGCGCCAGCCGGGGACAGGGAGTGTTCACCTACGAGCAGTACTTC
CDR3 protein: CASRGQGVFTYEQYF

CDR3 length: 14
V gene: TRBV19
clone size: once
D gene: -
J gene: TRBJ1-5
CDR3 DNA: TGTGCCAGTAGTTGGGTGGGGAGCAATCAGCCCCAGCATTTT
CDR3 protein: CASSWVGSNQPQHF

CDR3 length: 14
V gene: TRBV19
clone size: -
D gene: -
J gene: TRBJ1-1
CDR3 DNA: TGTGCCAGTAGTATAGTTGGGGGGAACACTGAAGCTTTCTTT
CDR3 protein: CASSIVGGNTEAFF

CDR3 length: 15
V gene: TRBV20-1
clone size: -
D gene: TRBD1
J gene: TRBJ1-1
CDR3 DNA: TGCAGTGCTAGTCCCGGGACAGTCGGGGTGACTGAAGCTTTCTTT
CDR3 protein: CSASPGTVGVTEAFF

CDR3 length: 12
V gene: TRBV11-3
clone size: -
D gene: -
J gene: TRBJ2-3
CDR3 DNA: TGTGCCAGCAGCTTAGTCCCAGATACGCAGTATTTT
CDR3 protein: CASSLVPDTQYF

CDR3 length: 14
V gene: TRBV29-1
clone size: -
D gene: -
J gene: TRBJ2-2
CDR3 DNA: TGCAGCGTTGGTCGGGGCACGGGCACCGGGGAGCTGTTTTTT
CDR3 protein: CSVGRGTGTGELFF

CDR3 length: 15
V gene: TRBV10-3
clone size: -
D gene: -
J gene: TRBJ1-4
CDR3 DNA: TGTGCCATCAGTGAGTCAAAGGGGCGTAATGAAAAACTGTTTTTT
CDR3 protein: CAISESKGRNEKLFF

CDR3 length: 13
V gene: TRBV6-5
clone size: -
D gene: -
J gene: TRBJ2-4
CDR3 DNA: TGTGCCAGCGGCGGAGAAGGACCAAACATTCAGTACTTC
CDR3 protein: CASGGEGPNIQYF

CDR3 length: 14
V gene: TRBV28
clone size: -
D gene: -
J gene: TRBJ1-1
CDR3 DNA: TGTGCCAGCAGCCTCGCTCAGGGCAGGACTGAAGCTTTCTTT
CDR3 protein: CASSLAQGRTEAFF

CDR3 length: 16
V gene: TRBV29-1
clone size: -
D gene: -
J gene: TRBJ2-5
CDR3 DNA: TGCAGCGTACCCCTCCAATCCAACAGGGTCCAAGAGACCCAGTACTTC
CDR3 protein: CSVPLQSNRVQETQYF

CDR3 length: 14
V gene: TRBV6-5
clone size: once
D gene: TRBD1
J gene: TRBJ1-4
CDR3 DNA: TGTGCCAGCAGTTACCCAGGGGGGAATGAAAAACTGTTTTTT
CDR3 protein: CASSYPGGNEKLFF

CDR3 length: 12
V gene: TRBV28
clone size: -
D gene: -
J gene: TRBJ2-7
CDR3 DNA: TGTGCCAGCAGTTTACCCCCTAGCGAGCAGTACTTC
CDR3 protein: CASSLPPSEQYF

CDR3 length: 16
V gene: TRBV18
clone size: -
D gene: -
J gene: TRBJ1-6
CDR3 DNA: TGTGCCAGCTCACCGGGCCTGGGGGCGAGCAATTCACCCCTCCACTTT
CDR3 protein: CASSPGLGASNSPLHF

CDR3 length: 15
V gene: TRBV29-1
clone size: -
D gene: TRBD2
J gene: TRBJ2-1
CDR3 DNA: TGCAGCGTAGGGACTAGCGGGAGTTCCTACAATGAGCAGTTCTTC
CDR3 protein: CSVGTSGSSYNEQFF

CDR3 length: 14
V gene: TRBV28
clone size: once
D gene: -
J gene: TRBJ1-2
CDR3 DNA: TGTGCCAGCAGTTTGGGAGGGAAGGACTATGGCTACACCTTC
CDR3 protein: CASSLGGKDYGYTF

CDR3 length: 19
V gene: TRBV11-2
clone size: -
D gene: -
J gene: TRBJ1-3
CDR3 DNA: TGTGCCAGCAGCTTAGCCCCCTGGGGCAGGGGTCCCTCTGGAAACACCATATATTTT
CDR3 protein: CASSLAPWGRGPSGNTIYF

CDR3 length: 18
V gene: TRBV4-1
clone size: -
D gene: -
J gene: TRBJ2-4
CDR3 DNA: TGCGCCAGCAGCCAAGATAGGGAGAGACTAGGGACTTTAAACATTCAGTACTTC
CDR3 protein: CASSQDRERLGTLNIQYF

CDR3 length: 15
V gene: TRBV9
clone size: -
D gene: TRBD1
J gene: TRBJ1-1
CDR3 DNA: TGTGCCAGCAGCGCCTCCGGGACAGGGGAGACTGAAGCTTTCTTT
CDR3 protein: CASSASGTGETEAFF

CDR3 length: 13
V gene: TRBV10-3
clone size: -
D gene: -
J gene: TRBJ2-3
CDR3 DNA: TGTGCCATCAGTGTCGTGAACGGGGATACGCAGTATTTT
CDR3 protein: CAISVVNGDTQYF

CDR3 length: 16
V gene: TRBV2
clone size: -
D gene: -
J gene: TRBJ1-4
CDR3 DNA: TGTGCCAGCAGTGAACAGGCGCCAGCAACTAATGAAAAACTGTTTTTT
CDR3 protein: CASSEQAPATNEKLFF

CDR3 length: 16
V gene: TRBV7-9
clone size: -
D gene: -
J gene: TRBJ1-2
CDR3 DNA: TGTGCCAGCAGCCCGAGGTATAGACAGTCCGAGTTTGGCTACACCTTC
CDR3 protein: CASSPRYRQSEFGYTF

CDR3 length: 13
V gene: TRBV7-9
clone size: -
D gene: -
J gene: TRBJ2-2
CDR3 DNA: TGTGCCAGCAGCTTGGGAGAGACCGGGGAGCTGTTTTTT
CDR3 protein: CASSLGETGELFF

CDR3 length: 15
V gene: TRBV4-2
clone size: -
D gene: -
J gene: TRBJ2-7
CDR3 DNA: TGTGCCAGCAGGATCGAACAGGGTGAAAACTACGAGCAGTACTTC
CDR3 protein: CASRIEQGENYEQYF

CDR3 length: 12
V gene: TRBV29-1
clone size: -
D gene: -
J gene: TRBJ2-7
CDR3 DNA: TGCAGCGTTGATGGGACTGACTACGAGCAGTACTTC
CDR3 protein: CSVDGTDYEQYF

CDR3 length: 15
V gene: TRBV6-4
clone size: -
D gene: TRBD2
J gene: TRBJ2-2
CDR3 DNA: TGTGCCAGCAGTGATCTGGCGGGGGACACCGGGGAGCTGTTTTTT
CDR3 protein: CASSDLAGDTGELFF

CDR3 length: 13
V gene: TRBV19
clone size: -
D gene: -
J gene: TRBJ1-1
CDR3 DNA: TGTGCCAGTAGTTGGCGGGTGAACACTGAAGCTTTCTTT
CDR3 protein: CASSWRVNTEAFF

CDR3 length: 15
V gene: TRBV27
clone size: -
D gene: -
J gene: TRBJ2-7
CDR3 DNA: TGTGCCAGCAGTTTACTTGGTCCCGTTTCCTACGAGCAGTACTTC
CDR3 protein: CASSLLGPVSYEQYF

CDR3 length: 13
V gene: TRBV7-2
clone size: -
D gene: -
J gene: TRBJ1-6
CDR3 DNA: TGTGCCAGCAGCGTGAATAGGGAATCACCCCTCCACTTT
CDR3 protein: CASSVNRESPLHF

CDR3 length: 12
V gene: TRBV28
clone size: -
D gene: TRBD1
J gene: TRBJ2-7
CDR3 DNA: TGTGCCAGCACGGACAGGGTGCACGAGCAGTACTTC
CDR3 protein: CASTDRVHEQYF

CDR3 length: 14
V gene: TRBV27
clone size: -
D gene: TRBD1
J gene: TRBJ2-1
CDR3 DNA: TGTGCCAGCAGCCAAAGACAGGGATACAATGAGCAGTTCTTC
CDR3 protein: CASSQRQGYNEQFF

CDR3 length: 17
V gene: TRBV27
clone size: -
D gene: -
J gene: TRBJ2-1
CDR3 DNA: TGTGCCAGCAGTTTGGGTTTGGGGGGGCGGATCGCCAATGAGCAGTTCTTC
CDR3 protein: CASSLGLGGRIANEQFF

CDR3 length: 15
V gene: TRBV6-5
clone size: -
D gene: -
J gene: TRBJ1-2
CDR3 DNA: TGTGCCAGCAGTTACCTCGGACGGAGTGGCTATGGCTACACCTTC
CDR3 protein: CASSYLGRSGYGYTF

CDR3 length: 16
V gene: TRBV5-1
clone size: -
D gene: TRBD2
J gene: TRBJ2-1
CDR3 DNA: TGCGCCAGCAGCCCCCGGGTGGGTAGCGGGAGCAATGAGCAGTTCTTC
CDR3 protein: CASSPRVGSGSNEQFF

CDR3 length: 18
V gene: TRBV11-2
clone size: -
D gene: TRBD2
J gene: TRBJ2-2
CDR3 DNA: TGTGCCAGCAGCTCTCGTCCCGGGACTAGCTTTGGCACCGGGGAGCTGTTTTTT
CDR3 protein: CASSSRPGTSFGTGELFF

CDR3 length: 15
V gene: TRBV28
clone size: -
D gene: -
J gene: TRBJ2-5
CDR3 DNA: TGTGCCAGCAGTTTCGGGCCCCGGGAGCGAGAGACCCAGTACTTC
CDR3 protein: CASSFGPRERETQYF

CDR3 length: 14
V gene: TRBV27
clone size: -
D gene: TRBD1
J gene: TRBJ1-1
CDR3 DNA: TGTGCCAGCAGCCGCGGACAGGGGGGGACTGAAGCTTTCTTT
CDR3 protein: CASSRGQGGTEAFF

CDR3 length: 15
V gene: TRBV9
clone size: -
D gene: -
J gene: TRBJ2-3
CDR3 DNA: TGTGCCAGCAGCGTAGCTTTGGACAGCACAGATACGCAGTATTTT
CDR3 protein: CASSVALDSTDTQYF

CDR3 length: 12
V gene: TRBV28
clone size: once
D gene: -
J gene: TRBJ1-5
CDR3 DNA: TGTGCCAGCAGTTTCGGGAACCAGCCCCAGCATTTT
CDR3 protein: CASSFGNQPQHF

CDR3 length: 13
V gene: TRBV24-1
clone size: -
D gene: -
J gene: TRBJ2-7
CDR3 DNA: TGTGCCACCAGTGAGCCCGTTAAGGACGAGCAGTACTTC
CDR3 protein: CATSEPVKDEQYF

CDR3 length: 17
V gene: TRBV11-3
clone size: once
D gene: TRBD1
J gene: TRBJ2-7
CDR3 DNA: TGTGCCAGCAGTTTAGCCACCGGGACAGGGGCTTCCTACGAGCAGTACTTC
CDR3 protein: CASSLATGTGASYEQYF

CDR3 length: 15
V gene: TRBV27
clone size: -
D gene: -
J gene: TRBJ2-1
CDR3 DNA: TGTGCCAGCAGTTTACGCGGGCCCTCCTACAATGAGCAGTTCTTC
CDR3 protein: CASSLRGPSYNEQFF

CDR3 length: 12
V gene: TRBV19
clone size: -
D gene: -
J gene: TRBJ2-1
CDR3 DNA: TGTGCCAGTAGTAAGAACAGAGATGAGCAGTTCTTC
CDR3 protein: CASSKNRDEQFF

CDR3 length: 16
V gene: TRBV4-3
clone size: few
D gene: TRBD2
J gene: TRBJ2-1
CDR3 DNA: TGCGCCAGCAGCCAAGGACTAGCGGGACGATACAATGAGCAGTTCTTC
CDR3 protein: CASSQGLAGRYNEQFF

CDR3 length: 11
V gene: TRBV20-1
clone size: -
D gene: -
J gene: TRBJ1-4
CDR3 DNA: TGCAGTGCTCCCCGGACTGAAAAACTGTTTTTT
CDR3 protein: CSAPRTEKLFF

CDR3 length: 15
V gene: TRBV15
clone size: -
D gene: -
J gene: TRBJ1-1
CDR3 DNA: TGTGCCACCAGCAGAGGGGCAGTGGAAAACACTGAAGCTTTCTTT
CDR3 protein: CATSRGAVENTEAFF

CDR3 length: 15
V gene: TRBV5-1
clone size: -
D gene: -
J gene: TRBJ2-7
CDR3 DNA: TGCGCCAGCAGCTTGGAGGCTAGCGAAGGTAGCGAGCAGTACTTC
CDR3 protein: CASSLEASEGSEQYF

CDR3 length: 14
V gene: TRBV27
clone size: -
D gene: -
J gene: TRBJ2-3
CDR3 DNA: TGTGCCAGCAGTTTTTGGGGGCGCACAGATACGCAGTATTTT
CDR3 protein: CASSFWGRTDTQYF